This TCR beta chain emerged from a study of cytomegalovirus exposure and HLA in healthy donors. Whole-study results and caveats: TCR beta sequences reportedly predicted most subjects' HLA-A and HLA-B alleles accurately. Later genetic work tied a missense DCLRE1C variant to beta-chain V and J trimming.

The CDR3 is made up of 15 amino acids. The V and J ends lost 5 bases and 0 bases respectively, with 11 bases between them. The germline V gene encodes CDR1 SGHAT and CDR2 FQNNGV. A multiplex PCR was run with 60 Vbeta primers and 13 Jbeta primers. Sequencing was performed with immunoSEQ multiplex PCR; in TCRdb, only in-frame clones are kept and a portion is missing. The sample shows more than 55,000 clones, about 83% of them seen only once. The donors comprised healthy bone marrow donors. On this clone itself: Its target is not known.

The sequenced sample was PBMCs. The sequence was collected from a man between 25 and 39 years old in good health and CMV-seronegative. The genes are TRBV11-2 and TRBJ1-5; D remains ambiguous. CDR3: CASSLEGNSNQPQHF. The DNA for the CDR3 is TGTGCCAGCAGCCTGGAGGGTAATAGCAATCAGCCCCAGCATTTT.